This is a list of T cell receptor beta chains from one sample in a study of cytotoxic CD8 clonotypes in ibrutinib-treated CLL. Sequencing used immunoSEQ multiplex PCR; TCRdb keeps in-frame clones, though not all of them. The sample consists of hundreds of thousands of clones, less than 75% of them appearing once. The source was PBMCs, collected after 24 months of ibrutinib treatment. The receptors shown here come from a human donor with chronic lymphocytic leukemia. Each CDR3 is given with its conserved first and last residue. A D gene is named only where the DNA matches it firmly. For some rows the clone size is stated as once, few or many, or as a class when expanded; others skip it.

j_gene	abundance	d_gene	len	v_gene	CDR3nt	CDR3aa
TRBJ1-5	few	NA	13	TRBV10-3	TGTGCCATCAGTGAAGGGGAGATGCAGCCCCAGCATTTT	CAISEGEMQPQHF
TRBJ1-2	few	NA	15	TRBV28	TGTGCCAGCAGTCAATGGGTTCAGGCCCACTATGGCTACACCTTC	CASSQWVQAHYGYTF
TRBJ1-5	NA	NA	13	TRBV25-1	TGTGCCCCCGACACCGGAGGCAATCAGCCCCAGCATTTT	CAPDTGGNQPQHF
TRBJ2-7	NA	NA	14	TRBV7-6	TGTGCCAGCAGCACAATCGGCCCTTCCTACGAGCAGTACTTC	CASSTIGPSYEQYF
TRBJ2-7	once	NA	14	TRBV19	TGTGCCAGTAGTCAGGGACGGGTCTCCTACGAGCAGTACTTC	CASSQGRVSYEQYF
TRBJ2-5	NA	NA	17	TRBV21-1	TGTGCCAGCAGCACCAGACTGGAGTTTGAGGTGGAAAAGACCCAGTACTTC	CASSTRLEFEVEKTQYF
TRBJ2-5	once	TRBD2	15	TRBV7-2	TGTGCCAGCAGCTCCGGACTAGCAGCTCAAGAGACCCAGTACTTC	CASSSGLAAQETQYF
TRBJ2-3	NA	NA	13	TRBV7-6	TGTGCCAGCAGCTTAGAGCTCACAGATACGCAGTATTTT	CASSLELTDTQYF
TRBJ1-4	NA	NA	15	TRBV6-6	TGTGCCAGCAGTTACTATACAGTGGGGAATGAAAAACTGTTTTTT	CASSYYTVGNEKLFF
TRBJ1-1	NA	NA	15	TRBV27	TGTGCCAGCACCACATTCCGGGGCGGAAACACTGAAGCTTTCTTT	CASTTFRGGNTEAFF
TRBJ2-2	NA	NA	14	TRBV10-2	TGCGCCAGCGAAGGAAACAGGAACACCGGGGAGCTGTTTTTT	CASEGNRNTGELFF
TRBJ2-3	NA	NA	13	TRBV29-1	TGCAGCGGCCGACTCGGTTCTAGAGATACGCAGTATTTT	CSGRLGSRDTQYF
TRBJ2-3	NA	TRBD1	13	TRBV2	TGTGCCATTTTGAGGGGGCGCACAGATACGCAGTATTTT	CAILRGRTDTQYF
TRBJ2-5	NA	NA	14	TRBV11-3	TGTGCCAGCAGCTTAGGCGGAAAACAAGAGACCCAGTACTTC	CASSLGGKQETQYF
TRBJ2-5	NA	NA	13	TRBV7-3	TGTGCCAGCAGCTTATCGTACCAAGAGACCCAGTACTTC	CASSLSYQETQYF
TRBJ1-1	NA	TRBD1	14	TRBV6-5	TGTGCCAGCGGGACAGACAGGGTGAACACTGAAGCTTTCTTT	CASGTDRVNTEAFF
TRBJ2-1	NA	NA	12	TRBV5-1	TGCGCCAGCAGCGCCTCTACAGGGAATAGGCTCTTC	CASSASTGNRLF
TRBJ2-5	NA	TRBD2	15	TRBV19	TGTGCCAGTAGAACCGGACTAGCGGTACAAGAGACCCAGTACTTC	CASRTGLAVQETQYF
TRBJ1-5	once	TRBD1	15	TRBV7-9	TGTGCCAGCAGCTCACGGGACAGGGCTTATCAGCCCCAGCATTTT	CASSSRDRAYQPQHF
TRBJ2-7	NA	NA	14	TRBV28	TGTGCCAGCAGTTTATTAGCGATTCACTACGAGCAGTACTTC	CASSLLAIHYEQYF
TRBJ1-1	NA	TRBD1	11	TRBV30	TGTGCCTGGCAGGGGGCGGCTGAAGCTTTCTTT	CAWQGAAEAFF
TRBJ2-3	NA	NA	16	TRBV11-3	TGTGCCAGCAGCTTAGGCCGGGAGTGGAGCACAGATACGCAGTATTTT	CASSLGREWSTDTQYF
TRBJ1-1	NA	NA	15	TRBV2	TGTGCCAGCCCAGCACGACCCAATTTGAACACTGAAGCTTTCTTT	CASPARPNLNTEAFF
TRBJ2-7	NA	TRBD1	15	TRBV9	TGTGCCAGCAGCCCCCTGACAGGGGGATCCTACGAGCAGTACTTC	CASSPLTGGSYEQYF
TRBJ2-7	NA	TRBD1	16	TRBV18	TGTGCCAGCTCACCTCGTACCCGACAGGGTGGCCACGAGCAGTACTTC	CASSPRTRQGGHEQYF
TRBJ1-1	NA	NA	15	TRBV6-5	TGTGCCAGCAGTTACTCGTTCTTCCGGATAACTGAAGCTTTCTTT	CASSYSFFRITEAFF
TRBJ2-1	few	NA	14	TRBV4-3	TGCGCCAGCAGCGATCAATACCCAGGCAATGAGCAGTTCTTC	CASSDQYPGNEQFF
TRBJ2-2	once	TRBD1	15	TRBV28	TGTGCCAGCAGTTTACAGGGGGCGGGCACCGGGGAGCTGTTTTTT	CASSLQGAGTGELFF
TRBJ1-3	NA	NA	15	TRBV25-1	TGTGCCAGCAGTGAACCCGGGACACTTGGAAACACCATATATTTT	CASSEPGTLGNTIYF
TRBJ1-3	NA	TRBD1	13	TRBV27	TGTGCCAGCAGTAAACAGGGGGCGGACACCATATATTTT	CASSKQGADTIYF
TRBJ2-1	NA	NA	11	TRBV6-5	TGTGCCAGCAGTCGGAACAATGAGCAGTTCTTC	CASSRNNEQFF
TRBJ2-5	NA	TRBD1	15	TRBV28	TGTGCCAGCAGTGCAGGGGGATCAGTGAAAGAGACCCAGTACTTC	CASSAGGSVKETQYF
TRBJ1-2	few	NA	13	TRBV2	TGTGCCAGCAGCTTACGTCCGAGCTATGGCTACACCTTC	CASSLRPSYGYTF
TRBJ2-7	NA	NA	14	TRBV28	TGTGCCAGCAGTTTAGGTACGAGCTACTACGAGCAGTACTTC	CASSLGTSYYEQYF
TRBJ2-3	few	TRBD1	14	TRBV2	TGTGCCAGCAATTCGGACAGGCTAAAGGATACGCAGTATTTT	CASNSDRLKDTQYF
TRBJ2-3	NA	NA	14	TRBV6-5	TGTGCCAGCAGTTACAGTGGGGGAACAGATACGCAGTATTTT	CASSYSGGTDTQYF
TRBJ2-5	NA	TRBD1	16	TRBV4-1	TGCGCCAGCAGCCGACCCGACAAGGGGGCGGGTGAGACCCAGTACTTC	CASSRPDKGAGETQYF
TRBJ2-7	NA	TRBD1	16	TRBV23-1	TGCGCCAGCAGTCATCCTCGGGACAGGGGTGGTTACGAGCAGTACTTC	CASSHPRDRGGYEQYF
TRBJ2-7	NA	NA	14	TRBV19	TGTGCCAGTAGTTTCGCGGGGGCTTCTTACGAGCAGTACTTC	CASSFAGASYEQYF
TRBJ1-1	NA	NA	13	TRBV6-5	TGTGCCAGCAACGACAGGAGTGACACTGAAGCTTTCTTT	CASNDRSDTEAFF
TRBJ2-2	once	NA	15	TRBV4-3	TGCGCCAGCAGCCAAGGCCCGACCGTCACCGGGGAGCTGTTTTTT	CASSQGPTVTGELFF
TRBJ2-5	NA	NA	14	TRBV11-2	TGTGCCAGCAGCTTTCGGGGGGCCGAGGGGACCCAGTACTTC	CASSFRGAEGTQYF
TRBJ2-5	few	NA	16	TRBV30	TGTGCCTGGAGTGTAGGGGGGAGTATCCTCCAAGAGACCCAGTACTTC	CAWSVGGSILQETQYF
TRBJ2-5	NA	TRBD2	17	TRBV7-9	TGTGCCAGCAGCTTATTTGTAACTAGCGAGACGCGGAAGACCCAGTACTTC	CASSLFVTSETRKTQYF
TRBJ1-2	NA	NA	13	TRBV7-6	TGTGCCAGCAGCTTAGCCAGGGACTATGGCTACACCTTC	CASSLARDYGYTF
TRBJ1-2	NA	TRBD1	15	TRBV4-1	TGCGCCAGCAGCCAAGATGCGCAGGGGGGGCAGGGCTACACCTTC	CASSQDAQGGQGYTF
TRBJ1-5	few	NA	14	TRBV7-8	TGTGCCAGCAGCTTAGCAGGGGGCAATCAGCCCCAGCATTTT	CASSLAGGNQPQHF
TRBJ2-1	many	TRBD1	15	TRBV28	TGTGCCAGCAGTTGGACAGGGCTCCTGAACAATGAGCAGTTCTTC	CASSWTGLLNNEQFF
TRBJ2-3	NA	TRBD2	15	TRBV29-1	TGCAGCGTTCATGAAGAGTCCAGCGGGGGAAATACGCAGTATTTT	CSVHEESSGGNTQYF
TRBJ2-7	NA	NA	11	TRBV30	TGTGCCTTTGGACAGTCCTACGAGCAGTACTTC	CAFGQSYEQYF
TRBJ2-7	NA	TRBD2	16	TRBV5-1	TGCGCCAGCAGCTTGGGGGGACCGGGACTAGCGCCCGAGCAGTACTTC	CASSLGGPGLAPEQYF
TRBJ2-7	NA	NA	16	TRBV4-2	TGTGCCAGCAGCCAAGCAGCGGCGGCCCCTAACTACGAGCAGTACTTC	CASSQAAAAPNYEQYF
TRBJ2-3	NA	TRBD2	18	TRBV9	TGTGCCAGCAGCGTAGAACCCACTAGCGGGCCTAGCACAGATACGCAGTATTTT	CASSVEPTSGPSTDTQYF
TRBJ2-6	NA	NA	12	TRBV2	TGTGCCAGCCCTGGGGGGGCCAACGTCCTGACTTTC	CASPGGANVLTF
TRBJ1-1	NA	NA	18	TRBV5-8	TGTGCCAGCAAGCCCCGCGACAGGTCGGGCCTCGATGACACTGAAGCTTTCTTT	CASKPRDRSGLDDTEAFF